The clone carrying this T cell receptor beta chain was seen ten or more times. Its antigen is not known. One junction end disagrees with the germline gene, perhaps due to a read error. This sample was included in a study of blood T cells in healthy people across ages. About the study: Researchers report that template switching captured about one barcoded beta molecule per two T cells. Points from the study as a whole: Unknown donor CMV status possibly confounded expanded clonotype changes. TCR beta diversity tracked closely with naive T cell percentage. Compared with aged donors, long-lived donors showed fewer expanded clones, suggesting selection.

The germline CDR1 and CDR2 sequences are SSHAT and FNYEAQ (reference sequence). The CDR3 extends over 16 amino acids. A second PCR, run for roughly 7 to 11 cycles, used a sample-barcoded 5' primer plus a J-beta primer mix. MiXCR was run by TCRdb on the 5' RACE reads, yielding one entry per CDR3 protein. Of hundreds of thousands of distinct CDR3 sequences listed, about 34% were seen once; the top ten hold 15%. This TCR came from a woman aged 80 or over in good health. The chain uses TRBV7-7 and TRBJ2-5, with 12 bases lining up with TRBD2. The sequenced material came from blood. The CDR3 is CASSLQASGGAETQYF. CDR3 in DNA: TGTGCTAGCAGCTTACAGGCTAGCGGGGGGGCTGAGACCCAGTACTTC. Drawing the rest from reference TRBV7-7 and TRBJ2-5, the complete variable domain is GAGVSQSPRYKVTKRGQDVTLRCDPISSHATLYWYQQALGQGPEFLTYFNYEAQPDKSGLPSDRFSAERPEGSISTLTIQRTEQRDSAMYRCASSLQASGGAETQYFGPGTRLLVL.